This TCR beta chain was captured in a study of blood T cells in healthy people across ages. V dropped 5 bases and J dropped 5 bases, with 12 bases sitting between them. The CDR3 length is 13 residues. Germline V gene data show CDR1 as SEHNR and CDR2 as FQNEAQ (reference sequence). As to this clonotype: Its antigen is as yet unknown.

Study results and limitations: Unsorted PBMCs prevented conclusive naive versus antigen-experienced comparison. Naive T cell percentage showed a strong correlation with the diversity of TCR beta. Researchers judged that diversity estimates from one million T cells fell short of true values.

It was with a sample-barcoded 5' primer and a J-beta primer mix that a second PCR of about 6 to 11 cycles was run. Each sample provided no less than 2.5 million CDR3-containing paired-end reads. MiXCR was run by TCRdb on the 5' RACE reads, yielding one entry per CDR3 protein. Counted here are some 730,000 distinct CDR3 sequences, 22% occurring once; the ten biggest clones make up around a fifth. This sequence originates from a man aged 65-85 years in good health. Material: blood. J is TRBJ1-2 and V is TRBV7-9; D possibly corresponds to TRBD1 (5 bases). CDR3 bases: TGTGCCAGCAGCCCTATCGGGGGGTATGGCTACACCTTC. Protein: CASSPIGGYGYTF.